Listed below are T cell receptor beta chains from one sample, sequenced in a study of response to subunit inactivated influenza vaccine. Each CDR3 protein is one row after TCRdb ran MiXCR on the RT-PCR reads. The sample lists about half a million distinct CDR3 sequences; roughly 8.2% were seen once. Sequences were derived from PBMCs from blood, sampled less than 25 months after vaccination. The receptors here all came from a man between 50 and 75 years old who received an inactivated influenza vaccine. Each CDR3 is given with its conserved first and last residue. The D gene is left open where the match is weak. Clone sizes are given selectively: once, few, many, or a class where the clone is expanded.

d_call,clone_size,j_call,v_call,cdr3_aa,cdr3_nt
-,many,TRBJ2-6,TRBV5-6,CASSFDIANVLTF,TGTGCCAGCAGCTTCGATATTGCCAACGTCCTGACTTTC
-,few,TRBJ2-7,TRBV27,CASSEETGPYEQYF,TGTGCCAGCAGTGAAGAGACGGGCCCCTACGAGCAGTACTTC
TRBD2,many,TRBJ2-2,TRBV29-1,CSVRASGRVNTGELFF,TGCAGCGTGAGGGCTAGCGGGAGGGTGAACACCGGGGAGCTGTTTTTT
-,many,TRBJ2-2,TRBV12-3/TRBV12-4,CASSLAQGNTGELFF,TGTGCCAGCAGTTTAGCACAGGGCAACACCGGGGAGCTGTTTTTT
TRBD1,few,TRBJ1-4,TRBV5-1,CASSVGQGAAEKLFF,TGCGCCAGCAGCGTTGGACAGGGGGCGGCTGAAAAACTGTTTTTT
-,-,TRBJ2-3,TRBV5-4,CASSFEGTYTQYF,TGTGCCAGCAGCTTTGAGGGCACATATACGCAGTATTTT
-,many,TRBJ2-3,TRBV20-1,CSARAPITYTQYF,TGCAGTGCTAGGGCCCCCATCACCTATACGCAGTATTTT
-,few,TRBJ1-1,TRBV19,CASNPGGAVTEAFF,TGTGCCAGCAACCCCGGGGGGGCTGTCACTGAAGCTTTCTTT
-,many,TRBJ2-2,TRBV4-3,CASSQATVNTGELFF,TGCGCCAGCAGCCAAGCCACGGTGAACACCGGGGAGCTGTTTTTT
-,-,TRBJ2-1,TRBV20-1,CSVDGEFNNEQFF,TGCAGTGTTGATGGGGAGTTCAACAATGAGCAGTTCTTC
-,-,TRBJ2-1,TRBV30,CAWSGVVGLNEQFF,TGTGCCTGGAGTGGGGTAGTGGGTCTAAATGAGCAGTTCTTC
TRBD1,few,TRBJ2-5,TRBV5-5,CASSLPGQGQETQYF,TGTGCCAGCAGCTTGCCCGGACAGGGCCAAGAGACCCAGTACTTC
-,few,TRBJ2-1,TRBV7-2,CASSLALGGFGEQFF,TGTGCCAGCAGCTTAGCGCTCGGCGGGTTCGGTGAGCAGTTCTTC
-,-,TRBJ2-7,TRBV4-2,CASSPHGTASSIYEQYF,TGTGCCAGCAGCCCCCATGGAACGGCCTCCAGTATCTACGAGCAGTACTTC
-,-,TRBJ2-4,TRBV12-3/TRBV12-4,CASSRHRTKNIQYF,TGTGCCAGCAGTAGGCATCGGACCAAAAACATTCAGTACTTC
-,few,TRBJ1-1,TRBV5-1,CASSLILGGTEAFF,TGCGCCAGCAGCTTGATACTTGGGGGCACTGAAGCTTTCTTT
TRBD2,-,TRBJ2-1,TRBV9,CASSVVRESPYNEQFF,TGTGCCAGCAGCGTAGTGCGGGAGTCCCCGTACAATGAGCAGTTCTTC
-,-,TRBJ1-4,TRBV6-2/TRBV6-3,CASSYEKGNEKLFF,TGTGCCAGCAGTTACGAAAAAGGGAATGAAAAACTGTTTTTT
TRBD1,few,TRBJ1-6,TRBV20-1,CSARTGTGGSPLHF,TGCAGTGCTCGGACCGGGACAGGGGGTTCACCCCTCCACTTT
-,many,TRBJ2-1,TRBV5-4,CASSQRDEQFF,TGTGCCAGCAGCCAGAGAGATGAGCAGTTCTTC
TRBD2,-,TRBJ2-4,TRBV12-3/TRBV12-4,CASSRRGEMENIQYF,TGTGCCAGCAGCCGTCGGGGGGAGATGGAAAACATTCAGTACTTC
TRBD2,-,TRBJ2-7,TRBV6-1,CASTGTSGGYEQYF,TGTGCCAGCACCGGGACTAGCGGGGGATACGAGCAGTACTTC
-,many,TRBJ2-3,TRBV30,CAWSRTRGTQYF,TGTGCCTGGAGCCGAACCCGAGGTACGCAGTATTTT
TRBD2,many,TRBJ2-1,TRBV2,CASSPRRESYNEQFF,TGTGCCAGCAGCCCCCGGCGGGAGTCCTACAATGAGCAGTTCTTC
-,many,TRBJ2-6,TRBV30,CAWSGPSSGANVLTF,TGTGCCTGGAGTGGACCCAGCTCTGGGGCCAACGTCCTGACTTTC
-,few,TRBJ1-4,TRBV6-5,CASSYGDSSNEKLFF,TGTGCCAGCAGTTACGGCGACAGCTCTAATGAAAAACTGTTTTTT
-,many,TRBJ2-7,TRBV13,CASSSDVSSYEQYF,TGTGCCAGCAGCTCGGACGTCTCTTCCTACGAGCAGTACTTC
-,few,TRBJ2-2,TRBV24-1,CATSTSHDGTDTGELFF,TGTGCCACCAGCACCTCTCATGATGGGACGGACACCGGGGAGCTGTTTTTT
TRBD1,few,TRBJ2-3,TRBV24-1,CATSDNMGQGIDTQYF,TGTGCCACCAGTGATAATATGGGACAGGGGATAGATACGCAGTATTTT
-,many,TRBJ2-5,TRBV27,CASSLSARGTQYF,TGTGCCAGCAGTTTATCGGCAAGGGGGACCCAGTACTTC
-,many,TRBJ2-7,TRBV24-1,CATSGAGDEQYF,TGTGCCACCAGTGGAGCTGGGGACGAGCAGTACTTC
-,few,TRBJ1-1,TRBV20-1,CSAPFVGTEAFF,TGCAGTGCTCCCTTCGTAGGGACCGAAGCTTTCTTT
TRBD1,-,TRBJ2-3,TRBV20-1,CSARGQGAGSPPDTQYF,TGCAGTGCTAGAGGTCAGGGGGCGGGAAGCCCCCCAGATACGCAGTATTTT
-,few,TRBJ2-3,TRBV5-1,CASSLGGGPVDTQYF,TGCGCCAGCAGCTTGGGTGGGGGGCCGGTAGATACGCAGTATTTT
TRBD2,few,TRBJ2-1,TRBV20-1,CSARRGTSGGEQFF,TGCAGTGCTAGACGCGGGACTAGCGGGGGGGAGCAGTTCTTC
-,many,TRBJ1-4,TRBV5-1,CASSAEVGKLFF,TGCGCCAGCAGCGCCGAGGTCGGAAAACTGTTTTTT
-,many,TRBJ2-1,TRBV7-2,CASNQGHGNEQFF,TGTGCCAGCAACCAGGGACACGGCAATGAGCAGTTCTTC
-,many,TRBJ2-5,TRBV20-1,CSAREQLATQYF,TGCAGTGCTAGAGAACAACTAGCGACCCAGTACTTC
TRBD1,few,TRBJ1-5,TRBV10-3,CAIRGQGGSNQPQHF,TGTGCCATCAGAGGACAGGGCGGGAGCAATCAGCCCCAGCATTTT
TRBD1,once,TRBJ2-1,TRBV29-1,CSVYKDRGQVEQFF,TGCAGCGTGTACAAGGACAGGGGGCAGGTTGAGCAGTTCTTC
TRBD2,-,TRBJ2-1,TRBV5-6,CASSDLTSGRYRNEQFF,TGTGCCAGCAGCGACTTGACTAGCGGGAGGTATCGGAATGAGCAGTTCTTC
-,many,TRBJ2-7,TRBV5-1,CASSLLGKSYEQYF,TGCGCCAGCAGCTTGTTAGGTAAATCCTACGAGCAGTACTTC
TRBD2,-,TRBJ2-1,TRBV5-1,CASSLVLAGEYNEQFF,TGCGCCAGCAGCTTGGTGCTAGCGGGAGAATACAATGAGCAGTTCTTC
-,few,TRBJ1-5,TRBV6-2/TRBV6-3,CASSTHSTQGQHF,TGTGCCAGCAGCACCCATTCGACACAAGGCCAGCATTTT
-,-,TRBJ1-2,TRBV3-1,CASTPSDHYGYTF,TGTGCCAGCACCCCCTCGGATCACTATGGCTACACCTTC
-,-,TRBJ1-4,TRBV28,CASSLSEGATNEKLFF,TGTGCCAGCAGTTTATCGGAGGGGGCAACTAATGAAAAACTGTTTTTT
TRBD1,few,TRBJ1-5,TRBV6-1,CASSPRDRGTFWPQHF,TGTGCCAGCAGCCCCCGGGACAGGGGAACATTTTGGCCCCAGCATTTT
TRBD1,-,TRBJ1-1,TRBV6-1,CASRPSTGGETEAFF,TGTGCCAGCAGACCATCGACAGGGGGCGAAACTGAAGCTTTCTTT
-,many,TRBJ2-7,TRBV12-3/TRBV12-4,CASSKTGPYYEQYF,TGTGCCAGCAGCAAGACCGGGCCATACTACGAGCAGTACTTC
TRBD2,few,TRBJ2-3,TRBV10-3,CAISERGGTDTQYF,TGTGCCATCAGTGAGCGGGGGGGCACAGATACGCAGTATTTT
-,few,TRBJ2-5,TRBV20-1,CSVGFLGARETQYF,TGCAGTGTCGGTTTCTTGGGGGCCCGGGAGACCCAGTACTTC
TRBD1,few,TRBJ1-2,TRBV10-3,CASLGTGEGYTF,TGTGCCAGTCTTGGGACAGGGGAAGGCTACACCTTC
-,few,TRBJ2-1,TRBV10-3,CAISGDFEPLDEQFF,TGTGCCATCAGTGGCGACTTTGAGCCTTTAGATGAGCAGTTCTTC
-,few,TRBJ2-1,TRBV7-9,CASSGRGSYNEQFF,TGTGCCAGCAGCGGGAGAGGCTCCTACAATGAGCAGTTCTTC
-,many,TRBJ1-2,TRBV28,CASSLPPYGYTF,TGTGCCAGCAGTTTGCCGCCGTATGGCTACACCTTC